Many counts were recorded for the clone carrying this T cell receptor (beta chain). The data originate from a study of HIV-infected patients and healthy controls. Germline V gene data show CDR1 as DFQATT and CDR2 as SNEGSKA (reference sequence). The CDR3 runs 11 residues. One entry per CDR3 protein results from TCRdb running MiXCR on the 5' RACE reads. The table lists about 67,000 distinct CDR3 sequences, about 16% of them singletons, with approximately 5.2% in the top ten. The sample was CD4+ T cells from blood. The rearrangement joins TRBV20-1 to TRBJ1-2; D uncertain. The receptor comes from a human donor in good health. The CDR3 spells CGSGVGYGYTF. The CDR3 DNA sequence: TGCGGAAGCGGAGTCGGCTATGGCTACACCTTC.